This T cell receptor (beta chain) is from a study of cytotoxic CD8 clonotypes in ibrutinib-treated CLL (TCRdb year 2021). Turning to the overall study: The cohort was composed of roughly ten relapsed/refractory and about 15 treatment-naive patients; IGHV unmutated status was identified in some 17 patients. The response samples were drawn at a median of approximately 11 months into treatment, with a range of roughly 6 to 36 months. Partial responses were observed in about 24 patients and complete responses in 2; after a median follow-up of around 68 months, remission was maintained in approximately 14 patients and progression was observed in approximately 12. Cryopreserved peripheral blood mononuclear cells were collected before treatment, at response, and at either disease progression or sustained remission. An average of around 250,000 productive templates and approximately 91,000 productive rearrangements was obtained per sample. Patients were still on ibrutinib when every remission and progressive disease sample was collected. Of the roughly 90 participants in the trial, approximately 26 had longitudinal samples available. On the study overall, not on this receptor specifically: At baseline, clonality was higher than in age-matched healthy donors and showed a strong correlation with circulating CD8+ T-cell counts. Public clonotypes were rare and either shrank or stayed stable during treatment, and the rise in clonality at ibrutinib response reflected expansion of private clonotypes. Lymph node repertoires were not examined, and the timing of sampling was not matched between patients in sustained remission and those whose disease progressed. Clonality increased at ibrutinib response, stayed stable in sustained remission, and fell back toward baseline at progression.

The goal of deep resolution MiSeq sequencing was a depth between 1 in 1 million and 1 in 200,000 T cells, and coverage averaged 10x per clonotype. The immunoSEQ hsTCRB Kit was used to generate the TCR beta libraries. The paper's processing steps were these. ImmunoSEQ Data Assistant and ImmunoSEQ Analyzer were used for data analysis, and V, D and J genes were assigned according to IMGT definitions. Clonality, which ranges from 0 to 1, was calculated as one minus the normalized Shannon entropy of productive rearrangement frequencies. Only overrepresented clonotypes making up at least 0.05% of the repertoire of each patient were included in the public clonotype analysis. Roughly 13 age-matched healthy donor repertoires from immuneACCESS served as clonality controls. TCRdb mirrors the immuneACCESS table, restricted to in-frame sequences. Some clones are absent from its copies; in checked studies, under half trace to an unresolved V gene, and the reason for the others is unknown. V, J and clone size were drawn from that table, and D and trimming were deduced from the DNA. The sample includes around 130,000 clones, with around four fifths observed a single time. The ten largest clones capture 3% to 4% of the sample.

Regarding this clone: There is no known antigen for this receptor. One base away there is no much larger clone; base qualities are not given.

Taken from the germline V gene, the CDR1 and CDR2 loops are KGHSH and LQKENI. The CDR3, from cysteine to phenylalanine, totals 15 residues. CDR3 DNA is the only sequence kept; it has 45 bases, read in frame from the first base. V is pruned by 3 bases and J by 5 bases, leaving 5 bases of the junction without a gene match. What this sample's time point label stands for: 24 months on ibrutinib. For TCR beta library preparation, about 2 micrograms of genomic DNA were isolated from cryopreserved PBMCs. Longitudinal blood samples from CLL patients on ibrutinib monotherapy were analyzed using high-throughput TCR beta sequencing. Patients were enrolled in a phase 2 open-label single-center ibrutinib monotherapy trial.

The chain is made from TRBV18 and TRBJ2-5, with 11 middle bases fitting TRBD1. The receptor's source is a human donor with chronic lymphocytic leukemia. The sequencing used PBMCs, collected after 24 months of ibrutinib treatment. The DNA sequence reads TGTGCCAGCTCACCTCGGACAGGGGGCCTGGAGACCCAGTACTTC. It translates as CASSPRTGGLETQYF.